These 24 T cell receptor beta chains were sequenced from one sample in a study of blood T cell repertoires in COVID-19. Method: immunoSEQ multiplex PCR; TCRdb's copy keeps in-frame clones and lacks some. The sample comprises about 190,000 clones, over 80% of which are singletons, and less than 9.5% rests with the top ten. The sample comprised peripheral blood. The receptors shown here come from a woman in her sixties with COVID-19, enrolled during active disease.

CDR3 bases: TGTGCCACCAGTGACCCTACTAGACCCGGGGAGCTGTTTTTT. Translation gives CATSDPTRPGELFF. V and J are TRBV24-1 and TRBJ2-2, with D perhaps TRBD2 (5 bases). This CDR3 region has 14 residues. V was clipped by 4 bases and J by 6 bases, with 11 bases between them. Per germline, CDR1 KGHDR and CDR2 SFDVKD.

The chain combines TRBV4-3 with TRBJ2-2; D remains ambiguous. Germline values: CDR1 LGHNA, CDR2 YSLEER. The V end lost 1 base, the J end lost 5 bases, and 8 bases lay between the germline ends. The CDR3 has 14 amino acids. CDR3 in amino acids: CASSQALLTGELFF. The CDR3 DNA follows: TGCGCCAGCAGCCAAGCCTTGTTGACCGGGGAGCTGTTTTTT.

The DNA of the CDR3 is TGTGCCAGCAACCTAGCAGGAGAGACCCAGTACTTC. It translates to CASNLAGETQYF. The J gene is TRBJ2-5, the V gene TRBV2; D is perhaps TRBD2 (5 bases). V was clipped by 7 bases and J by 4 bases, with 10 bases between them. This CDR3 spans 12 amino acids. Germline CDR1 and CDR2: SNHLY and FYNNEI.

This rearrangement joins TRBV6-5 to TRBJ2-5, with D perhaps matching TRBD2 (6 bases). CDR3 length equals 10 residues. Germline V CDR1 and CDR2: MNHEY, SVGAGI. Trimming removed 8 bases from V and 5 bases from J, with 6 bases in between. The CDR3 region has the DNA TGTGCCAGCGGGGGGGAGACCCAGTACTTC. The encoded protein is CASGGETQYF.

V usage is TRBV7-8 and J usage is TRBJ1-5, with TRBD1 identical over 7 bases. CDR1 is SGHVS, CDR2 FQNEAQ, per germline. The CDR3 length is 15 residues. The J segment lost 5 bases and the V segment lost 1 base, leaving 5 bases of the junction unmatched. This CDR3 reads CASSLDRGPYQPQHF. DNA of the CDR3: TGTGCCAGCAGCTTAGACAGGGGTCCATATCAGCCCCAGCATTTT.

The chain joins TRBV28 to TRBJ1-1; 7 bases agree with TRBD1. CDR1 and CDR2 (germline): MDHEN, SYDVKM. There are 14 residues in the CDR3. The V and J ends lost 5 bases and 5 bases, in that order; junction bases with no gene match: 8. CDR3 protein: CASSTNRGWTEAFF. CDR3 bases: TGTGCCAGCAGTACTAACAGGGGATGGACTGAAGCTTTCTTT.

J is TRBJ2-1 and V is TRBV7-2, with 9 bases identical to TRBD1. Germline V lookup: CDR1 SGHTA, CDR2 FQGNSA. Trimming took 3 bases from V and 3 from J; bases not matched to a gene: 6. This CDR3 has 16 residues. CDR3 sequence (DNA): TGTGCCAGCAGCTTGAACCGGGACAGGGACTACAATGAGCAGTTCTTC. It encodes CASSLNRDRDYNEQFF.

This sequence joins TRBV10-3 and TRBJ1-4; 8 bases align to TRBD1. CDR1 ENHRY and CDR2 SYGVKD come from the germline V gene. The CDR3 is 12 amino acids. The J segment lost 8 bases and the V segment lost 4 bases, leaving 0 bases of the junction unmatched. The CDR3 DNA sequence: TGTGCCATCAGTGGGGACAGGGAAAAACTGTTTTTT. Its translation is CAISGDREKLFF.

This clone was seen just once. V gene TRBV2 combines with J gene TRBJ1-4; 10 bases align to TRBD1. Trimming took 6 bases from V and 4 from J; bases not matched to a gene: 5. In germline, CDR1 is SNHLY, CDR2 FYNNEI. The CDR3 sequence is 15 residues long. The CDR3 DNA follows: TGTGCCAGCAGCCCAGACAGGGGGCGTAATGAAAAACTGTTTTTT. Its translation: CASSPDRGRNEKLFF.

The chain carries TRBV10-3 and TRBJ1-6; 7 positions agree with TRBD1. V lost 10 bases to trimming and J lost 5 bases; unmatched junction nucleotides: 5. Germline values: CDR1 ENHRY, CDR2 SYGVKD. This CDR3 contains 13 residues. Written as DNA, the CDR3 is TGTGCCACCTCCGGGACAGATAATTCACCCCTCCACTTT. Translating gives CATSGTDNSPLHF.

In its sample, this clone was seen once. The V and J genes are TRBV9 and TRBJ2-2, with unresolved D. The V gene's germline CDR1 is SGDLS and CDR2 YYNGEE. Deletions cut 0 bases from V and 6 bases from J, with 12 bases between. CDR3 length: 15 amino acids. The CDR3 loop is CASSVGAASPGELFF. The CDR3, as DNA: TGTGCCAGCAGCGTAGGCGCCGCATCCCCCGGGGAGCTGTTTTTT. Full variable domain (rest looked up from reference TRBV9 and TRBJ2-2): DSGVTQTPKHLITATGQRVTLRCSPRSGDLSVYWYQQSLDQGLQFLIQYYNGEERAKGNILERFSAQQFPDLHSELNLSSLELGDSALYFCASSVGAASPGELFFGEGSRLTVL.

V gene TRBV5-1 combines with J gene TRBJ1-3; a possible D gene is TRBD1 (5 bases). V lost 4 bases and J 3 bases, leaving 11 bases between the germline ends. The CDR3 is made up of 14 amino acids. Germline values: CDR1 SGHRS, CDR2 YFSETQ. The CDR3 coding sequence is TGCGCCAGCAGCCTTGGGACTCTTGGAAACACCATATATTTT. Translated, it gives CASSLGTLGNTIYF. Combining the CDR3 with reference TRBV5-1 and TRBJ1-3 gives the whole variable domain KAGVTQTPRYLIKTRGQQVTLSCSPISGHRSVSWYQQTPGQGLQFLFEYFSETQRNKGNFPGRFSGRQFSNSRSEMNVSTLELGDSALYLCASSLGTLGNTIYFGEGSWLTVV.

Remarks on this clone: Other nucleotide sequences in the sample specify the same CDR3. The rearrangement links TRBV24-1 to TRBJ2-2; 11 nucleotides align to TRBD2. In germline, CDR1 is KGHDR, CDR2 SFDVKD. The CDR3 contains 17 residues. The trim removed 3 bases at V and 3 bases at J, leaving 5 bases unmatched. The CDR3 sequence is CATSDPTSGRYTGELFF. In nucleotides, the CDR3 is TGTGCCACCAGTGATCCCACTAGCGGGAGATACACCGGGGAGCTGTTTTTT.

The CDR3 loop is CASRTGTNSPLHF. Written as DNA, the CDR3 is TGTGCCAGCAGGACAGGGACTAATTCACCCCTCCACTTT. The chain carries TRBV28 and TRBJ1-6; TRBD1 aligns across 7 bases. The CDR3 loop spans 13 amino acids. The ends lost 6 bases at V and 6 bases at J; junction bases unmatched: 2. Germline values: CDR1 MDHEN, CDR2 SYDVKM.

The rearrangement joins TRBV18 to TRBJ1-3; no clear D. This CDR3 has 15 residues. V was trimmed by 3 bases and J by 2 bases, leaving 11 bases between them. CDR1 is KGHSH and CDR2 is LQKENI in the germline V gene. The CDR3 DNA sequence: TGTGCCAGCTCACCCCGCATGACAACTGGAAACACCATATATTTT. Translating it yields CASSPRMTTGNTIYF.

The CDR3 protein is CASWAQSGYTF. The CDR3 region has the DNA TGTGCCAGCTGGGCCCAGAGTGGCTACACCTTC. J is TRBJ1-2 and V is TRBV28, with D unclear. Germline lookup yields CDR1 MDHEN and CDR2 SYDVKM. V was trimmed by 8 bases and J by 7 bases, leaving 11 bases between them. The CDR3 extends over 11 amino acids.

The chain employs TRBV18 and TRBJ2-5; 9 positions agree with TRBD1. CDR3 size: 15 residues. Germline CDR1 and CDR2: KGHSH and LQKENI. The V segment lost 0 bases and the J segment 5 bases; nucleotides outside the gene matches: 4. The CDR3 loop reads CASSPPGTGLETQYF. The DNA of the CDR3 is TGTGCCAGCTCACCACCCGGGACAGGGCTCGAGACCCAGTACTTC.

The table lists this clone with a count of one. The V and J genes are TRBV7-3 and TRBJ2-2; 7 nucleotides match TRBD1. Germline CDR1 is SGHTA and CDR2 is FQGTGA. This CDR3 region has 16 residues. V was pared by 2 bases and J by 6 bases, with 9 bases of the junction left unmatched. This CDR3 is CASSLVGTVGSGELFF. CDR3 sequence (DNA): TGTGCCAGCAGCTTAGTGGGGACAGTCGGTTCCGGGGAGCTGTTTTTT.

Ten or more counts support this clone. V is TRBV3-1 (or the pseudogene TRBV3-2) and J is TRBJ2-1; D is possibly TRBD2 (6 bases). This CDR3 spans 17 amino acids. Trimming removed 4 bases at V and 8 bases at J, with 24 bases between. Germline CDR1 and CDR2: LGHDT and YNNKEL (reference sequence). DNA of the CDR3: TGTGCCAGCAGCCCAAGAGGGGTACTAGCCAGAAGGTATGAGCAGTTCTTC. Its translation: CASSPRGVLARRYEQFF.

The V call is TRBV6-5, the J call TRBJ1-4, with a tentative D call TRBD1 (5 bases). Germline V gene lookup returns CDR1 MNHEY and CDR2 SVGAGI. V was clipped by 10 bases and J by 8 bases, with 20 bases between them. There are 14 residues in the CDR3. In DNA, the CDR3 is TGTGCCACAGGTCGGACAAGTAGTGGGGAAAAACTGTTTTTT. Encoded protein: CATGRTSSGEKLFF.

The chain uses TRBV6-2 or TRBV6-3 and TRBJ1-1; 9 bases are shared with TRBD1. The CDR3 runs to 16 residues. Germline V gene lookup returns CDR1 MNHEY and CDR2 SVGEGT. V was pared by 2 bases and J by 2 bases, with 6 bases of the junction left unmatched. The CDR3 DNA reads as TGTGCCAGCAGTTACGCGGGACAGGGACTCAACACTGAAGCTTTCTTT. Translated, it gives CASSYAGQGLNTEAFF.

This clone was found once. The rearrangement links TRBV5-1 to TRBJ1-1, with a possible D match to TRBD1 (6 bases). V gave up 0 bases and J gave up 5 bases, with 17 bases separating them. This CDR3 region has 16 residues. The germline gives CDR1 SGHRS, CDR2 YFSETQ. The CDR3 nucleotides are TGCGCCAGCAGCTTGGGTTTGAGGGGGATAGGGACTGAAGCTTTCTTT. As protein: CASSLGLRGIGTEAFF.

This chain connects TRBV6-6 to TRBJ1-1, with D perhaps matching TRBD1 (6 bases). The CDR3 spans 16 residues. V was cut by 6 bases and J by 1 base, with 18 bases left in between. The V gene's germline CDR1 is MNHNY and CDR2 SVGAGI (reference sequence). The CDR3 loop reads CASRTDRLGWNTEAFF. CDR3 bases: TGTGCCAGCAGGACTGACAGGCTCGGTTGGAACACTGAAGCTTTCTTT.

In this sample, this clone turned up a few times. The chain links TRBV19 to TRBJ1-1; D uncertain. Germline CDR1 is LNHDA and CDR2 is SQIVND (reference sequence). This CDR3 comprises 16 residues. The V gene lost 3 bases and the J gene lost 1 base, with 15 bases spanning the gap. CDR3 amino acids: CASSIGRMRENTEAFF. CDR3 sequence (DNA): TGTGCCAGTAGTATTGGAAGGATGAGGGAGAACACTGAAGCTTTCTTT.